Listed here are 29 T cell receptor beta chains from one sample, sequenced in a study of blood T cell repertoires in COVID-19. Only in-frame clones appear in the TCRdb table, and some are missing; sequencing was by immunoSEQ multiplex PCR. The sample consists of approximately 240,000 clones, about 83% of them appearing once. The sequencing input was peripheral blood. These receptors all stem from a man aged 50 to 59 with acute or convalescent COVID-19.

Many counts were recorded for this clone. The chain employs TRBV24-1 and TRBJ2-3; 11 bases fit TRBD1. Germline values: CDR1 KGHDR, CDR2 SFDVKD. With V trimmed by 4 bases and J by 4 bases, 3 bases remained unmatched. The CDR3 is 15 residues long. DNA for the CDR3: TGTGCCACCAGTGAGGGACAGGGGGACGCAGATACGCAGTATTTT. It specifies CATSEGQGDADTQYF.

This chain joins TRBV6-5 and TRBJ1-1, with 8 bases fitting TRBD1. J was trimmed by 3 bases and V by 6 bases; bases with no gene match: 6. Looked up from germline, CDR1 is MNHEY and CDR2 is SVGAGI. The CDR3 covers 14 residues. Here the CDR3 reads CASRPRTGHTEAFF. CDR3 DNA: TGTGCCAGCAGGCCCCGGACAGGGCACACTGAAGCTTTCTTT.

The V call is TRBV6-2 or TRBV6-3, the J call TRBJ1-4; no reliable D call. The germline V gene has CDR1 MNHEY and CDR2 SVGEGT. The CDR3 sequence is 12 residues long. V lost 0 bases to trimming and J lost 8 bases, with 4 bases between them. This CDR3 reads CASSYSREKLFF. The CDR3 DNA is TGTGCCAGCAGTTACTCGAGAGAAAAACTGTTTTTT.

This clone came up a few times. The chain is built from TRBV12-5 and TRBJ2-2; TRBD1 agrees at 10 bases. Per germline, CDR1 LGHNT and CDR2 FRNRAP. Trimming took 5 bases from V and 6 from J; bases not matched to a gene: 12. The CDR3 covers 17 residues. CDR3 protein: CASGDFSWTGGAGELFF. CDR3 DNA: TGTGCTAGTGGTGATTTCTCCTGGACAGGGGGAGCCGGGGAGCTGTTTTTT.

The chain links TRBV7-9 to TRBJ1-6, with D tentatively TRBD1 (6 bases). V was clipped by 6 bases and J by 1 base, with 13 bases between them. This CDR3 is 16 amino acids long. CDR1 is SEHNR and CDR2 is FQNEAQ in the germline V gene (reference sequence). The CDR3 spells CASRESRGSYNSPLHF. Here the CDR3 DNA reads TGTGCCAGCAGGGAGTCCAGGGGATCCTATAATTCACCCCTCCACTTT.

The V gene is TRBV6-5, the J gene TRBJ1-1; 7 nucleotides line up with TRBD1. The CDR3 loop spans 12 amino acids. Germline V gene lookup returns CDR1 MNHEY and CDR2 SVGAGI. V lost 5 bases and J lost 7; bases outside the gene matches: 4. The CDR3 DNA follows: TGTGCCAGCAGTCACAGGACAGGTGAAGCTTTCTTT. It is translated as CASSHRTGEAFF.

The chain has TRBV10-1 and TRBJ1-2; perhaps TRBD1 as D (6 bases). CDR1 is WNHNN, CDR2 SYGVQD, per germline (reference sequence). V lost 4 bases, J lost 0 bases, and 15 bases lay in between. This CDR3 region has 16 residues. The CDR3 protein is CASSGSQGGPNYGYTF. CDR3 sequence (DNA): TGCGCCAGCAGTGGTTCCCAAGGGGGTCCTAACTATGGCTACACCTTC.

This clone was detected only a few times. The chain carries TRBV9 and TRBJ1-2, with TRBD1 matching over 7 bases. Germline-derived CDR1 and CDR2 are SGDLS and YYNGEE. CDR3 length: 15 amino acids. Unmatched junction bases numbered 7, after V lost 4 bases and J lost 1 base. CDR3 sequence reads: CASSPADRSNYGYTF. CDR3 nucleotide sequence: TGTGCCAGCAGCCCAGCGGACAGGAGTAACTATGGCTACACCTTC.

The chain links TRBV4-2 to TRBJ1-6, with a tentative D call TRBD1 (5 bases). Germline CDR1 LGHNA, CDR2 YNFKEQ. V gave up 0 bases and J gave up 6 bases, with 12 bases separating them. This CDR3 is 16 amino acids long. CDR3 nucleotides: TGTGCCAGCAGCCAAGATGGTGGCAGGGCTAATTCACCCCTCCACTTT. Translated, it gives CASSQDGGRANSPLHF.

The V gene is TRBV24-1, the J gene TRBJ2-5, with 8 nucleotides matching TRBD1. The germline V gene encodes CDR1 KGHDR and CDR2 SFDVKD. The CDR3 runs to 15 residues. The J segment lost 5 bases and the V segment lost 4 bases, leaving 8 bases of the junction unmatched. CDR3: CATSDPGTGWETQYF. CDR3 bases: TGTGCCACCAGTGACCCCGGGACAGGCTGGGAGACCCAGTACTTC.

The genes are TRBV25-1 and TRBJ1-6; TRBD1 might be the D (5 bases). CDR1 is MGHDK, CDR2 SYGVNS, per germline. The length of the CDR3 is 15 residues. Trimming removed 3 bases from V and 10 bases from J, with 16 bases in between. The CDR3: CASSESFRVGSPLHF. CDR3 in DNA: TGTGCCAGCAGTGAGTCCTTCAGGGTAGGATCACCCCTCCACTTT.

The table lists this clone with many counts. The chain employs TRBV14 and TRBJ2-2; 8 positions match TRBD1. This CDR3 comprises 19 residues. The J segment lost 4 bases and the V segment lost 4 bases, leaving 17 bases of the junction unmatched. The germline V gene has CDR1 SGHDN and CDR2 FVKESK. For the CDR3, the DNA is TGTGCCAGCAGCCGCAACGACGACACCGGGACAGGTCTCACCGGGGAGCTGTTTTTT. It is translated as CASSRNDDTGTGLTGELFF. The full variable domain, with the rest looked up from reference TRBV14 and TRBJ2-2, is EAGVTQFPSHSVIEKGQTVTLRCDPISGHDNLYWYRRVMGKEIKFLLHFVKESKQDESGMPNNRFLAERTGGTYSTLKVQPAELEDSGVYFCASSRNDDTGTGLTGELFFGEGSRLTVL.

The V gene is TRBV3-1 (or the pseudogene TRBV3-2), the J gene TRBJ1-5; TRBD1 matches 8 bases. J was trimmed by 1 base and V by 4 bases; bases with no gene match: 0. The germline gives CDR1 LGHDT, CDR2 YNNKEL (reference sequence). This CDR3 is built from 14 residues. CDR3 sequence: CASSRTGSNQPQHF. The DNA for the CDR3 is TGTGCCAGCAGCCGGACAGGGAGCAATCAGCCCCAGCATTTT.

There are a few counts of this clone. In the same sample, other DNA sequences code for this CDR3. The J gene is TRBJ1-1, the V gene TRBV27; tentative D call: TRBD1 (6 bases). V lost 8 bases to trimming and J lost 1 base, with 8 bases between them. The CDR3 has 12 amino acids. The germline V gene encodes CDR1 MNHEY and CDR2 SMNVEV (reference sequence). CDR3 sequence reads: CASGRGNTEAFF. The CDR3 DNA follows: TGTGCCAGCGGCAGGGGGAACACTGAAGCTTTCTTT.

The chain uses TRBV28 and TRBJ2-3; 11 nucleotides line up with TRBD2. V was clipped by 6 bases and J by 0 bases; unmatched bases: 2. This CDR3 has 15 amino acids. Germline loops: CDR1 MDHEN, CDR2 SYDVKM. The CDR3 spells CASSWTSGSTDTQYF. CDR3 bases: TGTGCCAGCAGCTGGACTAGCGGGAGCACAGATACGCAGTATTTT.

The J gene is TRBJ1-5, the V gene TRBV10-2; weak D call: TRBD1 (5 bases). The germline gives CDR1 WSHSY, CDR2 SAAADI. Trimming took off 5 bases at V and 0 bases at J, with 8 bases between the two ends. CDR3 length: 14 residues. CDR3 protein: CASSWGVSNQPQHF. The CDR3 nucleotides are TGCGCCAGCAGTTGGGGGGTTAGCAATCAGCCCCAGCATTTT.

The chain combines TRBV27 with TRBJ2-7; 9 bases agree with TRBD1. The germline V gene encodes CDR1 MNHEY and CDR2 SMNVEV (reference sequence). The junction had 7 bases not matched to a gene; V was cut back by 7 bases and J by 0 bases. The CDR3 sequence is 15 residues long. The CDR3 sequence is CASTPRTGDSYEQYF. CDR3 nucleotides: TGTGCCAGCACCCCTCGGACAGGGGACTCCTACGAGCAGTACTTC.

The genes are TRBV19 and TRBJ2-5; 7 nucleotides match TRBD1. V lost 4 bases and J lost 5; bases outside the gene matches: 10. Germline V gene data show CDR1 as LNHDA and CDR2 as SQIVND (reference sequence). The CDR3 extends over 15 amino acids. Here the CDR3 reads CASSNRPDRLETQYF. The CDR3 nucleotides read TGTGCCAGTAGTAATCGCCCGGACAGGTTGGAGACCCAGTACTTC.

The chain uses TRBV27 and TRBJ2-7; the match to TRBD2 covers 12 bases. Germline V gene lookup returns CDR1 MNHEY and CDR2 SMNVEV (reference sequence). The CDR3 runs to 16 residues. The junction had 9 bases not matched to a gene; V was cut back by 0 bases and J by 9 bases. The CDR3 loop reads CASSLSGASGRAGQYF. In DNA, the CDR3 is TGTGCCAGCAGTTTATCCGGGGCTAGCGGGAGGGCCGGGCAGTACTTC.

This sequence joins TRBV11-1 and TRBJ2-1, with 7 positions matching TRBD1. This CDR3 is 15 amino acids long. Trimming at V came to 7 bases and at J to 4 bases, leaving 10 bases not matched to a gene. Germline V gene sequence: CDR1 SGHAT, CDR2 FQDESV (reference sequence). CDR3 amino acids: CASTRGQANYNEQFF. CDR3 nucleotides: TGTGCCAGCACCCGCGGACAGGCGAATTACAATGAGCAGTTCTTC.

The J gene is TRBJ2-5, the V gene TRBV5-3, with a possible D match to TRBD2 (6 bases). TRBV5-3 carries the ORF label, with uncertain function. Trimming took off 8 bases at V and 4 bases at J, with 30 bases between the two ends. This CDR3 contains 18 residues. The CDR3 is CASPLEGPDHVDPETQYF. As DNA, the CDR3 is TGTGCCAGTCCCCTGGAGGGACCCGACCACGTAGACCCAGAGACCCAGTACTTC.

This clone was observed a single time. The rearrangement links TRBV10-1 to TRBJ2-1, with TRBD2 identical over 8 bases. Germline CDR1 and CDR2: WNHNN and SYGVQD (reference sequence). The CDR3 is made up of 18 amino acids. V lost 0 bases to trimming and J lost 1 base; unmatched junction nucleotides: 8. CDR3 protein: CASSESKRLALSYNEQFF. The CDR3 bases are TGCGCCAGCAGTGAGTCCAAAAGACTAGCGCTTTCCTACAATGAGCAGTTCTTC.

This sequence joins TRBV5-8 and TRBJ1-2, with D unresolved. This CDR3 spans 13 amino acids. CDR1 is SGHTS and CDR2 is YDEGEE in the germline V gene. The V end lost 0 bases, the J end lost 6 bases, and 9 bases lay between the germline ends. The CDR3 spells CASSLGPADGYTF. Here the CDR3 DNA reads TGTGCCAGCAGCTTGGGACCCGCGGATGGCTACACCTTC.

The chain combines TRBV30 with TRBJ2-7; 10 positions agree with TRBD1. Germline values: CDR1 GTSNPN, CDR2 SVGIG (reference sequence). V lost 2 bases and J lost 3; bases outside the gene matches: 4. This CDR3 has 14 residues. In DNA form, the CDR3 reads TGTGCCTGGAGTAGTTGGACAGGGGGCTACGAGCAGTACTTC. This encodes CAWSSWTGGYEQYF.

The chain links TRBV19 to TRBJ2-7; TRBD2 might be the D (5 bases). The CDR3 length is 15 residues. V was cut by 1 base and J by 5 bases, with 15 bases left in between. In germline, CDR1 is LNHDA, CDR2 SQIVND (reference sequence). This CDR3 reads CASSIGGYEFDEQYF. The CDR3 DNA sequence: TGTGCCAGTAGTATAGGAGGGTACGAGTTCGACGAGCAGTACTTC.

V usage is TRBV2 and J usage is TRBJ1-6; TRBD1 is a possible D gene (6 bases). V was shortened by 4 bases and J by 4 bases, with 14 bases between the two germline ends. There are 16 residues in the CDR3. Per the germline V gene, CDR1 is SNHLY and CDR2 is FYNNEI. The CDR3 region has the DNA TGTGCCAGCAGTGCGAGCAGGGGCGGGTATAATTCACCCCTCCACTTT. This codes for CASSASRGGYNSPLHF.

The chain joins TRBV28 to TRBJ2-7, with a weak D call TRBD1 (6 bases). The CDR3 is 16 amino acids. CDR1 MDHEN and CDR2 SYDVKM come from the germline V gene. V was pared by 3 bases and J by 4 bases, with 19 bases between. CDR3 nucleotide sequence: TGTGCCAGCAGTTTTAGCCCAGGGGTGCAGGGGTACGAGCAGTACTTC. Protein product: CASSFSPGVQGYEQYF.

CDR3 in DNA: TGTGCCAGCAGTCCAGGACAGGGCATCTACGAGCAGTACTTC. Translating it yields CASSPGQGIYEQYF. The chain joins TRBV27 to TRBJ2-7; 8 bases agree with TRBD1. The germline CDR1 and CDR2 sequences are MNHEY and SMNVEV (reference sequence). The CDR3 covers 14 residues. J gave up 3 bases and V 5 bases, and 6 bases lay outside the gene matches.

CDR3 sequence (DNA): TGCGCCAGCAGGGGGGACAGGATTAGCACTGAAGCTTTCTTT. Residues: CASRGDRISTEAFF. The genes are TRBV5-1 and TRBJ1-1, with 8 bases lining up with TRBD1. Per germline, CDR1 SGHRS and CDR2 YFSETQ. Trimming took 5 bases from V and 4 from J; bases not matched to a gene: 7. The CDR3 is 14 residues long.